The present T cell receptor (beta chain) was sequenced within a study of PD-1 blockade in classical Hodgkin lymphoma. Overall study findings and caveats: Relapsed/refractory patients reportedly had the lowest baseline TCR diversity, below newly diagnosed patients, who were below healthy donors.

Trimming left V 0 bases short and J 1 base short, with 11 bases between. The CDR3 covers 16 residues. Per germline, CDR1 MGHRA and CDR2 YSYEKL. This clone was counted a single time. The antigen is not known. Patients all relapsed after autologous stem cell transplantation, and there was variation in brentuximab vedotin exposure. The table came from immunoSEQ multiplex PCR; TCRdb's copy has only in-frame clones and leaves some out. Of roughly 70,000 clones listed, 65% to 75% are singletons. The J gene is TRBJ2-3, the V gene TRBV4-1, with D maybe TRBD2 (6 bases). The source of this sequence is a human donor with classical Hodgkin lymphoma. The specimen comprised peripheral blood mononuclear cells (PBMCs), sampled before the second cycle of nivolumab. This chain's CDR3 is CASSQEDSGGTDTQYF. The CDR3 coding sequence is TGCGCCAGCAGCCAAGAAGATAGCGGAGGCACAGATACGCAGTATTTT.